The clone carrying this T cell receptor (beta chain) was picked up many times. The antigen is unknown. At one end, the junction sequence differs from germline, possibly due to a read error. Sequencing libraries made from TCR beta cDNA carried unique molecular identifiers. TCRdb analysed the PCR reads with MiXCR anew, one entry per CDR3 protein. The sample lists some 890,000 distinct CDR3 sequences, roughly 50% seen once, with 4.6% in the top ten. The sample is drawn from a study of post-analysis software for immune sequencing data. Study-wide results and caveats: Controls significantly exceeded multiple sclerosis patients in normalized Chao1 diversity. Included in a set of several TRBV segments more frequent in patients than controls were TRBV5-6, TRBV5-1 and TRBV20-1.

The CDR3 runs 11 residues. Germline assignment: CDR1 SGHRS and CDR2 YFSETQ. Material: blood. The TCR originated in a girl aged 10-17 years with multiple sclerosis. The rearrangement joins TRBV5-1 to TRBJ2-5; D is unresolved. DNA of the CDR3: TGTGCCAGCAGCTTAAAAGAGACCCAGTACTTC. Amino acids: CASSLKETQYF.